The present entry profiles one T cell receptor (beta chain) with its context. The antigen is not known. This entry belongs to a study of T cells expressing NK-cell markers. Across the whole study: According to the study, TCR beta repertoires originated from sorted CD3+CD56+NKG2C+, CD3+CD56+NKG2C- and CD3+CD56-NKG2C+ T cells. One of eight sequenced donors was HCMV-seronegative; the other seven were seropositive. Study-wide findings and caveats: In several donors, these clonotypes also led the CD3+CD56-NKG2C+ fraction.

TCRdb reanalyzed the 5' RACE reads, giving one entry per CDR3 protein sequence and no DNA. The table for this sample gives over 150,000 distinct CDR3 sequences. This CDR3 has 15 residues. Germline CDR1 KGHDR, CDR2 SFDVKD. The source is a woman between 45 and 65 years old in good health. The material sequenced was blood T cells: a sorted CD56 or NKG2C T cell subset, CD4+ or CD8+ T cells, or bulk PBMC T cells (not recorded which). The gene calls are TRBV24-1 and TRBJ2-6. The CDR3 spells CATSDATSGANVLTF.